The 30 T cell receptor beta chains below all came from one sample that was sequenced in a study of T cells in women clearing cervical HPV infection. This table comes from immunoSEQ multiplex PCR, and its TCRdb copy is limited to in-frame clones, with some not included. Its table records 35,000 to 45,000 clones. Input material: blood buffy coat. The source is a woman aged 18 to 75 with a cervical HPV16 infection that either progressed to CIN3+ or cleared (not recorded which).

Regarding this clone: The read ends 3 residues shy of where the CDR3 ends; the end is completed using the germline J gene. The chain couples TRBV20-1 to TRBJ1-6; D possibly corresponds to TRBD1 (5 bases). Trimming left V 7 bases short and J 9 bases short, with 16 bases between. The CDR3 covers 13 residues. Germline V gene sequence: CDR1 DFQATT, CDR2 SNEGSKA (reference sequence). This CDR3 is CSVPEGRASPLHF. The CDR3 DNA, read in part, is TGCAGTGTCCCAGAGGGGAGGGCTTCACCC.

Concerning this clone itself: The read terminates 3 residues before the CDR3 end, so the remaining end is supplied by the germline J gene. V gene TRBV5-6 combines with J gene TRBJ2-5, with 7 nucleotides matching TRBD1. The length of the CDR3 is 13 residues. V was clipped by 1 base and J by 5 bases; unmatched bases: 2. From germline, CDR1 is SGHDT and CDR2 YYEEEE. The sequenced CDR3 bases are TGTGCCAGCAGCTTGTTCAGGGGGGAGACC. Its translation is CASSLFRGET. The full CDR3 sequence reads CASSLFRGETQYF.

About this clone itself: The observed sequence ends 3 residues before the CDR3 terminus, with the missing tail filled in from the germline J gene. The V and J genes are TRBV5-1 and TRBJ1-6; maybe TRBD1 (5 bases). With 6 bases removed from V and 7 bases from J, the gap between germline ends came to 11 bases. Germline lookup yields CDR1 SGHRS and CDR2 YFSETQ. This CDR3 spans 13 amino acids. This CDR3 reads CASTRAENSPLHF. CDR3 DNA (partial): TGCGCCAGCACCAGGGCCGAAAATTCACCC.

Regarding this clone: The CDR3 goes on 3 residues after the read ends, and that part is filled in from the germline J gene. This rearrangement joins TRBV19 to TRBJ2-4; a possible D gene is TRBD1 (7 bases). V was pared by 5 bases and J by 7 bases, with 12 bases between. The CDR3 sequence is 13 residues long. The germline CDR1 and CDR2 sequences are LNHDA and SQIVND (reference sequence). CDR3 protein: CASSPPGGNIQYF. The part of the CDR3 DNA that was read is TGTGCCAGTAGTCCGCCAGGGGGGAACATT.

On this clone itself: The CDR3 goes on 3 residues after the read ends, and that part is filled in from the germline J gene. The V and J genes are TRBV7-2 and TRBJ2-5; TRBD2 matches at 7 bases. CDR1 is SGHTA, CDR2 FQGNSA, per germline. After removal of 5 bases from V and 1 base from J, the junction contained 4 bases not matched to a gene. This CDR3 contains 14 residues. The sequenced part of the CDR3 DNA is TGTGCCAGCAGCGGGGGGGGTCTCCAAGAGACC. Its protein is CASSGGGLQET. The whole CDR3 reads CASSGGGLQETQYF.

Comment on this clone: The observed sequence ends 3 residues before the CDR3 terminus, with the missing tail filled in from the germline J gene. The rearrangement uses TRBV19 and TRBJ2-6; D possibly corresponds to TRBD2 (5 bases). V lost 3 bases and J 2 bases, leaving 20 bases between the germline ends. Germline loops: CDR1 LNHDA, CDR2 SQIVND (reference sequence). The CDR3 runs 19 residues. The sequenced CDR3 bases are TGTGCCAGTAGTATGAGGGCCGTGGTATTCTCCCCTGGGGCCAACGTC. Its translation: CASSMRAVVFSPGANV. The complete CDR3 protein is CASSMRAVVFSPGANVLTF.

Worth noting for this clone: From the germline J gene comes the end of the CDR3, since the read stops 3 residues before it. The J gene is TRBJ2-3, the V gene TRBV7-8; D may be TRBD2 (6 bases). With 1 base removed from V and 2 bases from J, the gap between germline ends came to 7 bases. Germline V lookup: CDR1 SGHVS, CDR2 FQNEAQ. The CDR3 has 14 amino acids. The CDR3 is CASSLGLDTDTQYF. CDR3 DNA, as far as it was read: TGTGCCAGCAGCTTAGGACTAGACACAGATACG.

With regard to this clone: The read ends 3 residues early relative to the CDR3; the germline J gene fills the gap. The gene calls are TRBV18 and TRBJ1-5, with TRBD1 identical over 7 bases. The CDR3 spans 19 residues. V gave up 1 base and J gave up 2 bases; unmatched junction bases: 14. CDR1 and CDR2 (germline): KGHSH, LQKENI. CDR3 bases read: TGTGCCAGCTCACCACTAGGCAGGGGGGCTGTTTTGGGCAATCAGCCC. It translates to CASSPLGRGAVLGNQP. The full CDR3 protein is CASSPLGRGAVLGNQPQHF.

A note on this clone: The CDR3 is cut off 3 residues early in the read; its end comes from the germline J gene. This chain joins TRBV7-3 and TRBJ2-1; possible D gene TRBD2, 5 bases. The CDR3 runs to 13 residues. With 1 base removed from V and 7 bases from J, the gap between germline ends came to 8 bases. Germline CDR1 reads SGHTA; CDR2 reads FQGTGA. Partial CDR3 DNA: TGTGCCAGCAGCTTAAACCGGGGAAATGAG. Its translation: CASSLNRGNE. The complete CDR3 reads CASSLNRGNEQFF.

Note on this clone: The observed sequence ends 3 residues before the CDR3 terminus, with the missing tail filled in from the germline J gene. The chain couples TRBV20-1 to TRBJ2-7; D remains unclear. The CDR3 is 13 amino acids. The germline V gene has CDR1 DFQATT and CDR2 SNEGSKA (reference sequence). The V end was cut by 6 bases, the J end by 0 bases, with 12 bases between. CDR3 amino acids: CSAEPLSSYEQYF. Partial CDR3 DNA: TGCAGTGCCGAGCCCCTTAGCTCCTACGAG.

As for this clone: With the read ending 3 residues before the CDR3 end, the germline J gene is used to fill in that end. The V and J genes are TRBV6-4 and TRBJ1-2; tentative D call: TRBD1 (5 bases). This CDR3 is 15 amino acids long. Germline CDR1 MRHNA, CDR2 SNTAGT. CDR3 DNA, as far as it was read: TGTGCCAGCAGGAGGGGAGCGGGAGGCTCAGATACC. Amino acids: CASRRGAGGSDT. The entire CDR3 protein reads CASRRGAGGSDTYTF.

On this clone: The read ends 3 residues early relative to the CDR3; the germline J gene fills the gap. This chain uses TRBV7-9 with TRBJ1-4; D not certain. This CDR3 is 13 amino acids long. Trimming took 5 bases from V and 5 from J, leaving 9 bases between them. CDR1 is SEHNR and CDR2 is FQNEAQ in the germline V gene (reference sequence). CDR3 bases read: TGTGCCAGCAGCCCCTCAGCGAATGAAAAA. Translation: CASSPSANEK. The CDR3 as a whole reads CASSPSANEKLFF.

Remarks on this clone: The read ends 3 residues before the CDR3 terminus; that terminus is restored from the germline J gene. The chain joins TRBV7-3 to TRBJ1-6, with D perhaps matching TRBD1 (6 bases). The CDR3 has 15 amino acids. V lost 2 bases and J 10 bases, leaving 15 bases between the germline ends. Germline V gene lookup returns CDR1 SGHTA and CDR2 FQGTGA. CDR3 bases read: TGTGCCAGCAGCTTACAGGCAGGGGAATCCTCACCC. Residues: CASSLQAGESSP. The CDR3 in its entirety is CASSLQAGESSPLHF.

On this clone: Sequencing ends 3 residues short of the CDR3 end; the germline J gene provides the rest. The chain couples TRBV7-2 to TRBJ2-7, with a possible D match to TRBD1 (6 bases). V lost 5 bases and J 1 base, leaving 15 bases between the germline ends. The CDR3 has 15 residues. Germline V gene lookup returns CDR1 SGHTA and CDR2 FQGNSA. The CDR3 protein is CASSAFPRGSYEQYF. The sequenced part of the CDR3 DNA is TGTGCCAGCAGCGCCTTTCCCAGGGGATCCTACGAG.

The CDR3 spells CSARLADTQYF. Partial CDR3 DNA: TGCAGTGCTAGACTAGCAGATACG. The chain has TRBV20-1 and TRBJ2-3; D is uncertain. The missing CDR3 end, 3 residues past where the read stops, is filled in from the germline J gene. The CDR3 consists of 11 residues. V was pared by 2 bases and J by 4 bases, with 4 bases between. From germline, CDR1 is DFQATT and CDR2 SNEGSKA (reference sequence).

In regard to this clone: The sequenced fragment ends 3 residues before the CDR3 boundary, so the rest is inferred from the germline J gene. The V and J genes are TRBV29-1 and TRBJ2-1; TRBD2 aligns across 10 bases. V shed 6 bases, J shed 5 bases, and the junction held 10 bases outside the gene matches. The CDR3 extends over 15 amino acids. The germline gives CDR1 SQVTM, CDR2 ANQGSEA. CDR3 region: CSVNPPSGRDNEQFF. CDR3 DNA, as far as it was read: TGCAGCGTCAATCCCCCTAGCGGGAGAGACAATGAG.

Note on this clone: From the germline J gene comes the end of the CDR3, since the read stops 3 residues before it. The chain carries TRBV10-2 and TRBJ2-7; D is unresolved. Germline loops: CDR1 WSHSY, CDR2 SAAADI. The V and J ends lost 5 bases and 1 base respectively, with 3 bases between them. This CDR3 has 11 residues. The CDR3 reads CASSSSYEQYF. CDR3 bases read: TGCGCCAGCAGTTCGTCCTACGAG.

Partial CDR3 DNA: TGCAGTGCTAGGGGACGGGGGGGGTCCGGGGAG. It is translated as CSARGRGGSGE. Given in full, the CDR3 is CSARGRGGSGELFF. V gene TRBV20-1 combines with J gene TRBJ2-2, with 8 bases matching TRBD2. Read sequence stops 3 residues before the CDR3 end, and the germline J gene provides the missing end. There are 14 residues in the CDR3. The germline CDR1 and CDR2 sequences are DFQATT and SNEGSKA (reference sequence). The junction had 6 bases not matched to a gene; V was cut back by 3 bases and J by 6 bases.

With respect to this clone: The read halts 3 residues ahead of the CDR3 end, with the missing end drawn from the germline J gene. The chain couples TRBV20-1 to TRBJ1-6; TRBD1 matches 7 bases. Germline loops: CDR1 DFQATT, CDR2 SNEGSKA (reference sequence). This CDR3 contains 14 residues. J lost 9 bases, V lost 1 base, and 6 bases had no gene match. The part of the CDR3 DNA that was read is TGCAGTGCTAGAGGACAGGGCCCGCTTTCACCC. Protein: CSARGQGPLSP. The entire CDR3 protein is CSARGQGPLSPLHF.

On this clone: The junction differs from germline at one of its ends, possibly a read error. The read comes to an end 3 residues before the CDR3 does, leaving the germline J gene to fill in the end. This specimen includes other DNA sequences encoding the same CDR3. This chain connects TRBV7-2 to TRBJ1-3; weak D call: TRBD1 (5 bases). This CDR3 is built from 14 residues. CDR1 SGHTA and CDR2 FQGNSA come from the germline V gene. CDR3: CASSRTRSGNTIYF. The CDR3 bases that were read are TGTGCCAGCTCCCGGACAAGATCTGGAAACACT.

On this clone: The CDR3 end lies 3 residues beyond the end of the read and is filled in from the germline J gene. The chain uses TRBV2 and TRBJ2-1; the D gene is possibly TRBD2 (6 bases). The germline V and J ends were trimmed by 5 bases and 3 bases, with 8 bases remaining between them. The CDR3 consists of 13 residues. Germline V gene lookup returns CDR1 SNHLY and CDR2 FYNNEI. CDR3 loop: CASSPRDYNEQFF. The DNA read from the CDR3 is TGTGCCAGCAGTCCGCGGGACTACAATGAG.

Details on this clone: The CDR3 end is not reached by the read, which stops 3 residues before it; the germline J gene fills it in. The chain joins TRBV30 to TRBJ2-2; D possibly corresponds to TRBD1 (5 bases). CDR3 size: 14 residues. Looked up from germline, CDR1 is GTSNPN and CDR2 is SVGIG (reference sequence). The CDR3 bases that were read are TGTGCCTGGAGGTCGACAGTACTGGTGTCACCG. Residues: CAWRSTVLVSP. The full-length CDR3 reads as CAWRSTVLVSPLFF.

Regarding this clone: Read sequence stops 3 residues before the CDR3 end, and the germline J gene provides the missing end. This chain connects TRBV20-1 to TRBJ2-3; possibly TRBD2 for D (7 bases). The CDR3 runs 15 residues. V was clipped by 6 bases and J by 0 bases, with 16 bases between them. Germline lookup yields CDR1 DFQATT and CDR2 SNEGSKA (reference sequence). The CDR3 bases that were read are TGCAGTGCCTTGGGGGGGCCACATAGCACAGATACG. Its translation: CSALGGPHSTDT. In full, the CDR3 reads CSALGGPHSTDTQYF.

This CDR3 is CASSLSSGRADTQYF. The part of the CDR3 DNA that was read is TGTGCCAGCAGCTTGAGTAGCGGGAGAGCAGATACG. The rearrangement links TRBV7-3 to TRBJ2-3; 9 bases are a match to TRBD2. The CDR3 extends 3 residues past the end of the read, so its final part is completed from the germline J gene. With V trimmed by 3 bases and J by 4 bases, 5 bases remained unmatched. This CDR3 spans 15 amino acids. CDR1 and CDR2 from the germline V gene are SGHTA and FQGTGA.

A note on this clone: The sequenced fragment ends 3 residues before the CDR3 boundary, so the rest is inferred from the germline J gene. Other DNA sequences from this sample encode an identical CDR3 as well. The chain recombines TRBV7-6 with TRBJ1-3, with D perhaps matching TRBD1 (6 bases). Germline CDR1 reads SGHVS; CDR2 reads FNYEAQ. CDR3 length equals 14 residues. This chain's CDR3 is CASSLRGAGTKIYF. Incomplete CDR3 DNA: TGTGCCAGCAGCTTACGGGGGGCCGGGACAAAA.

Points on this clone: The observed sequence ends 3 residues before the CDR3 terminus, with the missing tail filled in from the germline J gene. This rearrangement joins TRBV20-1 to TRBJ1-2, with 11 positions matching TRBD1. V shed 5 bases and J 4 bases; nucleotides not matched to a gene: 6. The CDR3 is 14 amino acids. Germline CDR1 is DFQATT and CDR2 is SNEGSKA (reference sequence). This chain's CDR3 is CSAGGQGGRYGYTF. The CDR3 bases that were read are TGCAGTGCTGGGGGACAGGGGGGACGCTATGGC.

About this clone: The read ends 3 residues before the CDR3 terminus; that terminus is restored from the germline J gene. The chain recombines TRBV13 with TRBJ2-7, with TRBD1 matching over 8 bases. The CDR3 length is 13 residues. The V gene's germline CDR1 is PRHDT and CDR2 FYEKMQ (reference sequence). With 6 bases clipped from V and 6 bases from J, the junction kept 7 bases outside the gene matches. The sequenced CDR3 bases are TGTGCCAGCAGGGAGACAGGGGTCGGCGAG. Residues: CASRETGVGE. The entire CDR3 protein is CASRETGVGEQYF. Full variable domain (remainder filled in from reference TRBV13 and TRBJ2-7): AAGVIQSPRHLIKEKRETATLKCYPIPRHDTVYWYQQGPGQDPQFLISFYEKMQSDKGSIPDRFSAQQFSDYHSELNMSSLELGDSALYFCASRETGVGEQYFGPGTRLTVT.

As for this clone: The read terminates 3 residues ahead of where the CDR3 ends, so the germline J gene completes it. The chain combines TRBV18 with TRBJ1-6; D is uncertain. In germline, CDR1 is KGHSH, CDR2 LQKENI. This CDR3 comprises 14 residues. V was pared by 2 bases and J by 8 bases, with 10 bases between. The CDR3 sequence: CASSPRVEDSPLHF. The sequenced CDR3 bases are TGTGCCAGCTCACCAAGGGTGGAAGATTCACCC.

For this clone: The read ends 3 residues before the CDR3 terminus; that terminus is restored from the germline J gene. The chain couples TRBV18 to TRBJ2-4; TRBD1 matches at 9 bases. V lost 3 bases and J lost 7; bases outside the gene matches: 10. The CDR3 extends over 16 amino acids. Germline V lookup: CDR1 KGHSH, CDR2 LQKENI. Partial CDR3 DNA: TGTGCCAGCTCACCTTGGCTAACAGGGGGCGCGAACATT. Protein product: CASSPWLTGGANI. The complete CDR3 reads CASSPWLTGGANIQYF.

Concerning this clone: The sequenced fragment ends 3 residues before the CDR3 boundary, so the rest is inferred from the germline J gene. The rearrangement joins TRBV28 to TRBJ1-1; D gene uncertain. Trimming cost V 1 base and J 0 bases, with 3 bases left between them. CDR1 is MDHEN, CDR2 SYDVKM, per germline. The CDR3 length is 13 residues. The DNA read from the CDR3 is TGTGCCAGCAGTTTATCGGTGAACACTGAA. It yields the protein CASSLSVNTE. The whole CDR3 sequence reads CASSLSVNTEAFF.